This TCR beta chain is drawn from a study of T cells expressing NK-cell markers. Study context: Source material for TCR beta repertoires consisted of sorted CD3+CD56+NKG2C+, CD3+CD56+NKG2C- and CD3+CD56-NKG2C+ T cells. Study-wide findings and caveats: Expanded NKG2C+ T cell clones were not confirmed as HCMV-specific. In a group of several donors, dominant NKG2C+ clonotypes represented about 1.0-8% of CD8+ T cells. Similarly, these clonotypes led the CD3+CD56-NKG2C+ fraction as well in a handful of donors.

TCRdb reanalyzed the 5' RACE reads, giving one entry per CDR3 protein sequence and no DNA. With about 260,000 distinct CDR3 sequences in the sample, the ten largest clones hold around 0.37%. With regard to this clonotype: Its antigen is unknown.

Germline V CDR1 and CDR2: SGHTA, FQGNSA. This CDR3 spans 15 amino acids. Sequencing used blood T cells: a sorted CD56 or NKG2C T cell subset, CD4+ or CD8+ T cells, or bulk PBMC T cells (not recorded which). This chain connects TRBV7-2 to TRBJ2-2; lacking DNA, the TRBD1 call made by TCRdb goes unchecked. The sequence derives from a man between 18 and 35 years old in good health. CDR3 region: CASSSTGQNTGELFF.